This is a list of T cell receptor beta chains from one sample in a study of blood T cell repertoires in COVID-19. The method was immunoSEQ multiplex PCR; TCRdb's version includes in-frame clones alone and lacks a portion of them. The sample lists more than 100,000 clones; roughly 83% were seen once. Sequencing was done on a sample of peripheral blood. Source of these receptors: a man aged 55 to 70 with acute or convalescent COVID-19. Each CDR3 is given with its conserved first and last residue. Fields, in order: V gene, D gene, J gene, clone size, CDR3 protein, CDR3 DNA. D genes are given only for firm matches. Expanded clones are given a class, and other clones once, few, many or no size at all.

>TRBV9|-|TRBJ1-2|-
CASSVDRERYGYTF
TGTGCCAGCAGCGTAGACAGGGAAAGGTATGGCTACACCTTC
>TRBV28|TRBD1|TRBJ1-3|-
CASSGQGFGNTIYF
TGTGCCAGCAGTGGACAGGGCTTTGGAAACACCATATATTTT
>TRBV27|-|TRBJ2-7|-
CASSFSYEQYF
TGTGCCAGCAGCTTCTCCTACGAGCAGTACTTC
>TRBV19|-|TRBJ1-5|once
CASNYRGYDQPQHF
TGTGCCAGTAACTATAGGGGGTATGATCAGCCCCAGCATTTT
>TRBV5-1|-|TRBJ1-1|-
CASSSGSEENTEAFF
TGCGCCAGCAGCTCCGGATCAGAGGAGAACACTGAAGCTTTCTTT
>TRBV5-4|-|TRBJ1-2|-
CASSLVGVPGYTF
TGTGCCAGCAGCTTGGTAGGGGTTCCTGGCTACACCTTC
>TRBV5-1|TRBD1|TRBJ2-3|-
CASSERTGADTQYF
TGCGCCAGCAGCGAACGGACAGGAGCAGATACGCAGTATTTT
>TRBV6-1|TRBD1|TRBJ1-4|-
CASSDPGQPTNEKLFF
TGTGCCAGCAGTGACCCGGGACAGCCAACTAATGAAAAACTGTTTTTT
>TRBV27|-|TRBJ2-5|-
CASSLYGAQETQYF
TGTGCCAGCAGTTTATATGGGGCGCAGGAGACCCAGTACTTC
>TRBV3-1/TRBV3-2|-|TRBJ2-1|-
CASSQVRASYNEQFF
TGTGCCAGCAGCCAAGTGCGGGCCTCCTACAATGAGCAGTTCTTC
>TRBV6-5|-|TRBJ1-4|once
CASSPRGGEKLFF
TGTGCCAGCAGTCCCCGTGGCGGAGAAAAACTGTTTTTT
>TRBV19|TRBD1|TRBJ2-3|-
CASSTTGANTDTQYF
TGTGCCAGTAGTACGACAGGGGCGAACACAGATACGCAGTATTTT
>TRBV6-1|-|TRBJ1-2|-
CASSEWARSGYTF
TGTGCCAGCAGTGAATGGGCGAGATCGGGCTACACCTTC
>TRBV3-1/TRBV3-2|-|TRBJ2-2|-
CASSPAGFRLDGTGELFF
TGTGCCAGCAGCCCCGCCGGTTTTAGGCTAGATGGCACCGGGGAGCTGTTTTTT
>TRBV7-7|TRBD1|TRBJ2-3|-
CASSSGTGGSDTQYF
TGTGCCAGCAGCTCAGGGACAGGGGGTTCAGATACGCAGTATTTT
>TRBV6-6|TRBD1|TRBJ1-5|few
CASSAGQGPAGPQHF
TGTGCCAGCAGTGCGGGACAGGGGCCCGCGGGGCCCCAGCATTTT
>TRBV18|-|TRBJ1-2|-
CASSPGRPLNYGYTF
TGTGCCAGCTCACCGGGCAGGCCCCTTAACTATGGCTACACCTTC
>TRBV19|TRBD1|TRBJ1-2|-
CASGRDREVGYTF
TGTGCCAGTGGCCGGGACAGGGAAGTTGGCTACACCTTC
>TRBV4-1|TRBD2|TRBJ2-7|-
CASSQTGGPPPEQYF
TGCGCCAGCAGCCAGACGGGAGGGCCCCCCCCCGAGCAGTACTTC
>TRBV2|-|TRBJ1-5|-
CASSEQGNDQPQHF
TGTGCCAGCAGTGAACAGGGGAACGATCAGCCCCAGCATTTT
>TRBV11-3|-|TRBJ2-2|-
CASSSRQGLAGELFF
TGTGCCAGCAGCTCTCGACAGGGACTCGCCGGGGAGCTGTTTTTT
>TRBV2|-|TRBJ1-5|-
CASFSGWSNQPQHF
TGTGCCAGCTTTTCAGGGTGGAGCAATCAGCCCCAGCATTTT
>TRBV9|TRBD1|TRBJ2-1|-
CASSVAPGQGAGDNEQFF
TGTGCCAGCAGCGTCGCTCCGGGACAGGGGGCGGGGGACAATGAGCAGTTCTTC
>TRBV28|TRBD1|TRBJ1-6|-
CASLSRGRSPLHF
TGTGCCAGTCTCTCCAGGGGGCGGTCACCCCTCCACTTT
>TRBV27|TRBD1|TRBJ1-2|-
CASSFPDRGGYTF
TGTGCCAGCAGTTTTCCGGACAGGGGCGGCTACACCTTC
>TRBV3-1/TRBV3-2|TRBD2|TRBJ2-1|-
CASSSREGQVEQFF
TGTGCCAGCAGCTCTCGGGAGGGCCAGGTTGAGCAGTTCTTC
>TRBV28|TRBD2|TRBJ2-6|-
CASSFIAGATPTTGANVLTF
TGTGCCAGCAGTTTTATAGCGGGAGCCACTCCGACGACTGGGGCCAACGTCCTGACTTTC
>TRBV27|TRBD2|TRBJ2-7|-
CASSSPRGRVSYEQYF
TGTGCCAGCAGCAGCCCACGCGGGAGGGTTTCCTACGAGCAGTACTTC
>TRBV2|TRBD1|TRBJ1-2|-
CASSVEEEWGQGLHGYTF
TGTGCCAGCAGCGTTGAAGAAGAGTGGGGACAGGGTTTGCATGGCTACACCTTC
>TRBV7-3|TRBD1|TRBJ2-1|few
CASSSTGGWVDEQFF
TGTGCCAGCAGCTCGACAGGGGGCTGGGTGGATGAGCAGTTCTTC
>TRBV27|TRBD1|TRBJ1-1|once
CASSRRQGRSTEAFF
TGTGCCAGCAGTCGGAGACAGGGGCGGAGCACTGAAGCTTTCTTT
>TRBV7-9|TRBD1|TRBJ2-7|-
CASSQLPGQGFNEQYF
TGTGCCAGCAGTCAACTTCCGGGACAGGGTTTCAACGAGCAGTACTTC
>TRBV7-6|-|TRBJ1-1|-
CASSPGQNTEAFF
TGTGCCAGCAGCCCCGGACAGAACACTGAAGCTTTCTTT
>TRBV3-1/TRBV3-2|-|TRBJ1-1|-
CASSPNRVAEAFF
TGTGCCAGCAGCCCAAACAGGGTTGCTGAAGCTTTCTTT
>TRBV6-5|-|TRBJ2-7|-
CASRGVSYEQYF
TGTGCCAGCAGAGGGGTGTCCTACGAGCAGTACTTC